This passage covers 30 T cell receptor beta chains from one sample sequenced in a study of blood T cell repertoires in COVID-19. Clones were sequenced by immunoSEQ multiplex PCR, and TCRdb holds only the in-frame ones, with some missing. The sample shows approximately 120,000 clones, 80% to 95% of them seen only once. The sequenced material came from peripheral blood. The receptors shown here come from a man aged 45-65 years with COVID-19, enrolled during active disease.

Judged by abundance, this clone is large. CDR3 in DNA: TGTGCCAGCAGCCGAGGGACTAGCGGGACTTTGTGGGAGACCCAGTACTTC. This encodes CASSRGTSGTLWETQYF. The genes are TRBV4-2 and TRBJ2-5; 13 bases map to TRBD2. Germline V gene lookup returns CDR1 LGHNA and CDR2 YNFKEQ. This CDR3 comprises 17 residues. V gave up 4 bases and J gave up 5 bases; unmatched junction bases: 10.

The chain recombines TRBV7-9 with TRBJ2-2; D is undetermined. The CDR3 has 13 residues. Germline V gene lookup returns CDR1 SEHNR and CDR2 FQNEAQ (reference sequence). Trimming removed 1 base from V and 9 bases from J, with 9 bases in between. CDR3 residues: CASSLDISRELFF. CDR3 DNA: TGTGCCAGCAGCTTAGATATATCCCGGGAGCTGTTTTTT.

The V call is TRBV4-3, the J call TRBJ1-2, with D possibly TRBD1 on 6 matching bases. CDR1 LGHNA and CDR2 YSLEER come from the germline V gene. The CDR3 sequence is 15 residues long. V dropped 0 bases and J dropped 4 bases, with 12 bases sitting between them. The CDR3, as DNA: TGCGCCAGCAGCCAAGATCCCCAGGGGTCCTATGGCTACACCTTC. It is translated as CASSQDPQGSYGYTF.

The chain links TRBV11-1 to TRBJ1-1; the match to TRBD1 covers 7 bases. Germline V gene data show CDR1 as SGHAT and CDR2 as FQDESV (reference sequence). V shed 8 bases and J 3 bases; nucleotides not matched to a gene: 9. The CDR3 is 14 residues long. The CDR3 here is CASAVTGAYTEAFF. CDR3 in DNA: TGTGCCAGCGCAGTAACAGGGGCGTACACTGAAGCTTTCTTT.

This sequence joins TRBV5-1 and TRBJ1-3; maybe TRBD1 (5 bases). Germline CDR1 is SGHRS and CDR2 is YFSETQ. The CDR3 runs to 13 residues. The V and J ends lost 5 bases and 0 bases respectively, with 6 bases between them. The chain's CDR3 is CASRGDSGNTIYF. DNA for the CDR3: TGCGCCAGCAGAGGGGACTCTGGAAACACCATATATTTT.

The rearrangement joins TRBV7-2 to TRBJ2-3, with 9 bases matching TRBD2. The V and J ends lost 1 base and 6 bases, in that order; junction bases with no gene match: 5. Germline CDR1 is SGHTA and CDR2 is FQGNSA. CDR3 length: 15 residues. DNA for the CDR3: TGTGCCAGCAGCTTAGTAGGGAGCGGGAGGGATACGCAGTATTTT. This translates into CASSLVGSGRDTQYF.

The chain combines TRBV30 with TRBJ2-3, with TRBD2 matching over 16 bases. Unmatched junction bases numbered 11, after V lost 0 bases and J lost 2 bases. The CDR3 is made up of 20 amino acids. CDR1 is GTSNPN, CDR2 SVGIG, per germline (reference sequence). The CDR3 nucleotides read TGTGCCTGGAGTGTACTTGGGACTAGCGGGAGGGTGACCCCCACAGATACGCAGTATTTT. It codes for CAWSVLGTSGRVTPTDTQYF.

This clone was seen only a few times. The chain has TRBV30 and TRBJ2-7; tentative D call: TRBD2 (6 bases). The germline CDR1 and CDR2 sequences are GTSNPN and SVGIG (reference sequence). V was pared by 2 bases and J by 2 bases, with 10 bases between. The CDR3 is 13 amino acids. In DNA, the CDR3 is TGTGCCTGGAGTAGCGGGTCCACCTACGAGCAGTACGTC. Its protein product is CAWSSGSTYEQYV.

This chain links TRBV6-2 or TRBV6-3 with TRBJ2-5, with 7 bases that match TRBD2. CDR3 size: 15 residues. The germline CDR1 and CDR2 sequences are MNHEY and SVGEGT. The V segment lost 2 bases and the J segment 4 bases; nucleotides outside the gene matches: 7. The CDR3: CASSYDSGGGETQYF. CDR3 DNA sequence: TGTGCCAGCAGTTACGACTCTGGGGGGGGAGAGACCCAGTACTTC.

V is TRBV2 and J is TRBJ2-3, with TRBD2 matching over 7 bases. V lost 4 bases, J lost 5 bases, and 6 bases stayed unmatched. CDR3 length: 14 residues. Per germline, CDR1 SNHLY and CDR2 FYNNEI. The DNA of the CDR3 is TGTGCCAGCAGTGGCGGGAGAGAATTAGATACGCAGTATTTT. Protein product: CASSGGRELDTQYF.

V gene TRBV24-1 combines with J gene TRBJ1-2; a weak D match, TRBD1 (5 bases). Germline V gives CDR1 KGHDR, CDR2 SFDVKD. The CDR3 contains 13 residues. The ends were cut back, 12 bases at V and 3 bases at J, with 16 bases in the middle. This CDR3 reads CAPGGGPYYGYTF. CDR3 nucleotides: TGTGCCCCGGGGGGGGGACCCTACTATGGCTACACCTTC.

To note about this clone: The same CDR3 arises from other DNA sequences in this sample as well. This sequence joins TRBV5-1 and TRBJ2-5; TRBD1 might be the D (5 bases). V lost 0 bases to trimming and J lost 5 bases, with 11 bases between them. Per germline, CDR1 SGHRS and CDR2 YFSETQ. CDR3 size: 14 residues. DNA of the CDR3: TGCGCCAGCAGCTTGGTGCAGGGTGGCGAGACCCAGTACTTC. As protein: CASSLVQGGETQYF.

The V and J genes are TRBV10-3 and TRBJ2-3; D remains ambiguous. V was shortened by 0 bases and J by 4 bases, with 14 bases between the two germline ends. There are 16 residues in the CDR3. Germline loops: CDR1 ENHRY, CDR2 SYGVKD. CDR3 protein: CAISESGQSVADTQYF. DNA of the CDR3: TGTGCCATCAGTGAGTCTGGCCAGTCCGTTGCAGATACGCAGTATTTT.

The V call is TRBV19, the J call TRBJ2-5; 9 bases align to TRBD2. The CDR3 has 15 residues. Germline V gives CDR1 LNHDA, CDR2 SQIVND (reference sequence). J lost 5 bases, V lost 5 bases, and 9 bases had no gene match. The CDR3 DNA is TGTGCCAGTAGTCCCCTAGCGGGACCCGTGGAGACCCAGTACTTC. Its translation is CASSPLAGPVETQYF.

This sequence joins TRBV19 and TRBJ2-4, with D maybe TRBD1 (6 bases). The germline CDR1 and CDR2 sequences are LNHDA and SQIVND (reference sequence). The CDR3 spans 16 residues. Trimming left V 1 base short and J 1 base short, with 11 bases between. CDR3 in amino acids: CASSIGADSAKNIQYF. The CDR3 DNA reads TGTGCCAGTAGTATAGGTGCGGACAGCGCCAAAAACATTCAGTACTTC.

This chain links TRBV2 with TRBJ2-5; the D is unclear. V was clipped by 0 bases and J by 6 bases, with 14 bases between them. Germline values: CDR1 SNHLY, CDR2 FYNNEI. The length of the CDR3 is 15 residues. CDR3 nucleotides: TGTGCCAGCAGTGAAGCGGATTTGCGGAAAAAGACCCAGTACTTC. Protein: CASSEADLRKKTQYF.

This chain joins TRBV3-1 (or the pseudogene TRBV3-2) and TRBJ2-1, with D maybe TRBD2 (5 bases). The CDR3 sequence is 16 residues long. V lost 0 bases and J 0 bases, leaving 9 bases between the germline ends. From germline, CDR1 is LGHDT and CDR2 YNNKEL (reference sequence). CDR3 sequence (DNA): TGTGCCAGCAGCCAAGAAGAGGGTCACTCCTACAATGAGCAGTTCTTC. It codes for CASSQEEGHSYNEQFF.

The chain joins TRBV5-1 to TRBJ2-5; TRBD2 matches at 11 bases. The CDR3 has 15 amino acids. Looked up from germline, CDR1 is SGHRS and CDR2 is YFSETQ. Unmatched junction bases numbered 2, after V lost 1 base and J lost 3 bases. The CDR3 region is CASSLTSGGEETQYF. The CDR3 nucleotides are TGCGCCAGCAGCTTGACTAGCGGGGGCGAAGAGACCCAGTACTTC.

The V and J genes are TRBV7-2 and TRBJ1-5, with 7 bases aligning to TRBD1. J gave up 7 bases and V 5 bases, and 11 bases lay outside the gene matches. In germline, CDR1 is SGHTA, CDR2 FQGNSA. The CDR3 loop spans 15 amino acids. This CDR3 reads CASSIRQGIGQPQHF. The CDR3 DNA follows: TGTGCCAGCAGCATACGACAGGGTATAGGGCAGCCCCAGCATTTT.

The rearrangement joins TRBV18 to TRBJ1-6; TRBD1 matches at 7 bases. This CDR3 is 15 amino acids long. V lost 6 bases to trimming and J lost 9 bases; unmatched junction nucleotides: 11. CDR1 KGHSH and CDR2 LQKENI come from the germline V gene. The CDR3 sequence is CASSPRDREGSPLHF. The DNA of the CDR3 is TGTGCCAGCTCTCCCCGGGACAGAGAGGGTTCACCCCTCCACTTT.

This clone was recorded once. The chain links TRBV6-5 to TRBJ2-6, with D unclear. CDR1 is MNHEY and CDR2 is SVGAGI in the germline V gene. This CDR3 region has 14 residues. V lost 2 bases to trimming and J lost 4 bases, with 6 bases between them. In nucleotides, the CDR3 is TGTGCCAGCAGTTACGGGCTAGGGGCCAACGTCCTGACTTTC. It encodes CASSYGLGANVLTF.

The rearrangement joins TRBV7-9 to TRBJ1-2; D is undetermined. CDR3 length: 15 residues. Germline lookup yields CDR1 SEHNR and CDR2 FQNEAQ (reference sequence). V lost 5 bases, J lost 0 bases, and 13 bases lay in between. The chain's CDR3 is CASSPQEDSNYGYTF. CDR3 in DNA: TGTGCCAGCAGCCCTCAGGAAGATTCTAACTATGGCTACACCTTC.

The V gene is TRBV5-1, the J gene TRBJ2-5, with TRBD2 identical over 8 bases. The germline gives CDR1 SGHRS, CDR2 YFSETQ. V was pared by 4 bases and J by 5 bases, with 7 bases of the junction left unmatched. CDR3 length: 14 residues. The CDR3, as DNA: TGCGCCAGCAGCATCGGGGGGGATTCGGAGACCCAGTACTTC. Translation gives CASSIGGDSETQYF.

The chain is built from TRBV5-1 and TRBJ2-3; D gene ambiguous. This CDR3 contains 14 residues. Trimming pared 7 bases from V and 6 bases from J, leaving 18 bases between. The germline CDR1 and CDR2 sequences are SGHRS and YFSETQ. The CDR3 reads CASSLGWVRDTQYF. The CDR3 bases are TGCGCCAGCTCCTTGGGGTGGGTGAGGGATACGCAGTATTTT. The whole variable domain, remainder taken from reference TRBV5-1 and TRBJ2-3, is KAGVTQTPRYLIKTRGQQVTLSCSPISGHRSVSWYQQTPGQGLQFLFEYFSETQRNKGNFPGRFSGRQFSNSRSEMNVSTLELGDSALYLCASSLGWVRDTQYFGPGTRLTVL.

This chain uses TRBV7-2 with TRBJ1-4, with no clear D. The germline V and J ends were trimmed by 0 bases and 8 bases, with 13 bases remaining between them. From germline, CDR1 is SGHTA and CDR2 FQGNSA. CDR3 length equals 15 residues. CDR3 protein: CASSLARGLLEKLFF. CDR3 nucleotide sequence: TGTGCCAGCAGCTTAGCACGTGGGCTTCTCGAAAAACTGTTTTTT.

CDR3 amino acids: CAIRGGGGTGELFF. The CDR3 bases are TGTGCCATCAGAGGGGGGGGCGGAACCGGGGAGCTGTTTTTT. This chain connects TRBV10-3 to TRBJ2-2; D may be TRBD2 (7 bases). Germline assignment: CDR1 ENHRY and CDR2 SYGVKD. The V end lost 6 bases, the J end lost 5 bases, and 13 bases lay between the germline ends. The CDR3 runs to 14 residues.

This chain uses TRBV7-9 with TRBJ2-3; D is uncertain. CDR3 length: 14 residues. Trimming cost V 1 base and J 8 bases, with 13 bases left between them. Per the germline V gene, CDR1 is SEHNR and CDR2 is FQNEAQ (reference sequence). For the CDR3, the DNA is TGTGCCAGCAGCTTAGAGGCGAATTCGGGTACGCAGTATTTT. Its protein product is CASSLEANSGTQYF. The full variable domain, its missing parts supplied by reference TRBV7-9 and TRBJ2-3, is DTGVSQNPRHKITKRGQNVTFRCDPISEHNRLYWYRQTLGQGPEFLTYFQNEAQLEKSRLLSDRFSAERPKGSFSTLEIQRTEQGDSAMYLCASSLEANSGTQYFGPGTRLTVL.

A word on this clone: This sample also contains other DNA sequences that code for the same CDR3. V usage is TRBV30 and J usage is TRBJ1-1, with D hard to call. The CDR3 spans 12 residues. Germline V gene sequence: CDR1 GTSNPN, CDR2 SVGIG (reference sequence). V dropped 2 bases and J dropped 4 bases, with 8 bases sitting between them. The CDR3 spells CAWSKGGTEAFF. Here the CDR3 DNA reads TGTGCCTGGAGTAAGGGAGGCACTGAAGCTTTCTTT.

Comment on this clone: At one boundary the junction diverges from the germline segment, which might be a read error. The chain uses TRBV7-7 and TRBJ2-7, with D perhaps matching TRBD1 (6 bases). This CDR3 is 10 amino acids long. Germline assignment: CDR1 SSHAT and CDR2 FNYEAQ (reference sequence). The CDR3 loop reads CARGASHLHF. CDR3 coding DNA: TGTGCCAGGGGGGCTAGTCACCTCCACTTC.

This clone occurred a few times. CDR3 sequence reads: CSVERGGSGANVLTF. The CDR3 DNA is TGCAGCGTTGAACGAGGGGGTTCTGGGGCCAACGTCCTGACTTTC. The chain joins TRBV29-1 to TRBJ2-6; D may be TRBD1 (6 bases). From germline, CDR1 is SQVTM and CDR2 ANQGSEA. This CDR3 has 15 amino acids. Trimming pared 2 bases from V and 1 base from J, leaving 9 bases between.